This TCR beta chain was captured by sequencing in a study of blood T cell repertoires in COVID-19. Per germline, CDR1 SGHRS and CDR2 YFSETQ. The CDR3 sequence is 15 residues long. V was clipped by 4 bases and J by 0 bases, with 13 bases between them. The data were produced by immunoSEQ multiplex PCR, yet TCRdb's version contains in-frame clones alone and is incomplete. The sample yields approximately 250,000 clones, about 83% seen once. Specimen: peripheral blood. V is TRBV5-1 and J is TRBJ1-1; TRBD1 might be the D (6 bases). The TCR comes from a human donor in a cohort sampled during active COVID-19. The CDR3 is CASSGTGTLNTEAFF. The CDR3 bases are TGCGCCAGCAGCGGAACCGGGACACTGAACACTGAAGCTTTCTTT.